Below are 16 T cell receptor beta chains sequenced from a single sample in a study of blood T cell repertoires in COVID-19. Profiling relied on immunoSEQ multiplex PCR, and the TCRdb table lists in-frame clones only, not all of them. The sample yields 110,000 or so clones, about 85% seen once. Source material: peripheral blood. These receptors were collected from a human donor in a cohort sampled during active COVID-19.

The DNA of the CDR3 is TGTGCCAGCAGTCTGACGGGAACTGGAAACACCATATATTTT. It yields the protein CASSLTGTGNTIYF. The chain recombines TRBV7-3 with TRBJ1-3, with unresolved D. The length of the CDR3 is 14 residues. Trimming shortened V by 6 bases and J by 2 bases, and 11 bases separated the two germline ends. The germline V gene encodes CDR1 SGHTA and CDR2 FQGTGA.

This clone appeared a few times. The V and J genes are TRBV27 and TRBJ2-2; D is perhaps TRBD1 (6 bases). CDR1 is MNHEY and CDR2 is SMNVEV in the germline V gene (reference sequence). The length of the CDR3 is 15 residues. The V and J ends lost 2 bases and 1 base respectively, with 8 bases between them. CDR3 sequence reads: CASSLRGMNTGELFF. CDR3 in DNA: TGTGCCAGCAGTTTAAGGGGGATGAACACCGGGGAGCTGTTTTTT.

The V and J genes are TRBV9 and TRBJ2-1; a weak D match, TRBD2 (6 bases). The CDR3 totals 16 residues. V dropped 3 bases and J dropped 2 bases, with 15 bases sitting between them. CDR1 is SGDLS, CDR2 YYNGEE, per germline. The CDR3 DNA reads TGTGCCAGCAGCGAGGGGCCCGGGGGTGCCTACAATGAGCAGTTCTTC. This codes for CASSEGPGGAYNEQFF.

The V gene is TRBV7-7, the J gene TRBJ1-1; D is perhaps TRBD1 (6 bases). The V and J ends lost 6 bases and 0 bases respectively, with 23 bases between them. The CDR3 contains 18 residues. Germline values: CDR1 SSHAT, CDR2 FNYEAQ (reference sequence). CDR3 loop: CASRPRRGGLRMNTEAFF. The CDR3 DNA is TGTGCCAGCAGGCCCAGGCGGGGGGGGCTCCGGATGAACACTGAAGCTTTCTTT.

This clone was seen once. V gene TRBV6-5 combines with J gene TRBJ2-4; 8 bases are a match to TRBD2. The CDR3 is 14 residues long. Germline trimming cut 7 bases from V and 8 bases from J; bases unmatched to any gene: 10. Germline V CDR1 and CDR2: MNHEY, SVGAGI. The CDR3 sequence is CASTSGSFGDIQYF. The CDR3 DNA follows: TGTGCCAGCACTAGCGGGTCCTTTGGGGACATTCAGTACTTC.

This clone came up a few times. This chain links TRBV7-2 with TRBJ2-7, with 8 bases identical to TRBD2. Looked up from germline, CDR1 is SGHTA and CDR2 is FQGNSA. J gave up 0 bases and V 5 bases, and 6 bases lay outside the gene matches. This CDR3 region has 15 residues. The DNA for the CDR3 is TGTGCCAGCAGCAAGCAGCGGGGGAGCTCCTACGAGCAGTACTTC. Translated, it gives CASSKQRGSSYEQYF.

This chain joins TRBV12-5 and TRBJ2-1; 10 nucleotides match TRBD2. Germline-derived CDR1 and CDR2 are LGHNT and FRNRAP. CDR3 length: 15 amino acids. V lost 6 bases to trimming and J lost 3 bases; unmatched junction nucleotides: 5. The CDR3 DNA reads TGTGCTAGTGGCACAAGCGGGGGGGACTACAATGAGCAGTTCTTC. It yields the protein CASGTSGGDYNEQFF.

The chain employs TRBV15 and TRBJ2-5; D may be TRBD2 (5 bases). Trimming cost V 0 bases and J 3 bases, with 11 bases left between them. Germline V gene sequence: CDR1 LNHNV, CDR2 YYDKDF (reference sequence). This CDR3 contains 15 residues. CDR3 region: CATSRDLFGEETQYF. The CDR3 DNA reads as TGTGCCACCAGCAGAGATCTTTTCGGGGAAGAGACCCAGTACTTC.

The rearrangement joins TRBV4-3 to TRBJ1-1; the D gene is possibly TRBD1 (5 bases). This CDR3 has 15 residues. Germline V gene lookup returns CDR1 LGHNA and CDR2 YSLEER. Trimming pared 1 base from V and 4 bases from J, leaving 13 bases between. The CDR3 sequence is CASSQGPGRATEAFF. CDR3 nucleotides: TGCGCCAGCAGCCAAGGTCCAGGGAGGGCCACTGAAGCTTTCTTT.

This clone was observed a handful of times. The V and J genes are TRBV5-4 and TRBJ1-2; 7 bases agree with TRBD1. V lost 4 bases, J lost 4 bases, and 4 bases stayed unmatched. CDR3 length: 13 amino acids. From germline, CDR1 is SGHNT and CDR2 YYREEE (reference sequence). CDR3 in amino acids: CASSLGQIYGYTF. CDR3 DNA: TGTGCCAGCAGCCTGGGACAGATCTATGGCTACACCTTC. The full variable domain, its missing parts supplied by reference TRBV5-4 and TRBJ1-2, is ETGVTQSPTHLIKTRGQQVTLRCSSQSGHNTVSWYQQALGQGPQFIFQYYREEENGRGNFPPRFSGLQFPNYSSELNVNALELDDSALYLCASSLGQIYGYTFGSGTRLTVV.

This clone appeared a few times. This rearrangement joins TRBV27 to TRBJ2-2, with a tentative D call TRBD1 (6 bases). Trimming shortened V by 6 bases and J by 11 bases, and 19 bases separated the two germline ends. This CDR3 comprises 14 residues. Germline CDR1 reads MNHEY; CDR2 reads SMNVEV (reference sequence). The CDR3 sequence is CASRQGRGLKELFF. DNA for the CDR3: TGTGCCAGCAGACAGGGTCGCGGGCTTAAAGAGCTGTTTTTT.

V gene TRBV5-1 combines with J gene TRBJ2-2; tentatively, D is TRBD2 (6 bases). Germline values: CDR1 SGHRS, CDR2 YFSETQ. The ends were cut back, 1 base at V and 0 bases at J, with 10 bases in the middle. The CDR3 is 16 residues long. CDR3 protein: CASSLTPGANTGELFF. The CDR3, as DNA: TGCGCCAGCAGCTTGACCCCGGGGGCGAACACCGGGGAGCTGTTTTTT. The whole variable domain, filled in from reference TRBV5-1 and TRBJ2-2, reads KAGVTQTPRYLIKTRGQQVTLSCSPISGHRSVSWYQQTPGQGLQFLFEYFSETQRNKGNFPGRFSGRQFSNSRSEMNVSTLELGDSALYLCASSLTPGANTGELFFGEGSRLTVL.

This clone was counted only a few times. The chain has TRBV4-2 and TRBJ2-7; TRBD2 agrees at 9 bases. The CDR3 has 15 amino acids. From germline, CDR1 is LGHNA and CDR2 YNFKEQ. Losses at the gene ends were 0 bases for V and 5 bases for J; bases not matched to a gene: 5. CDR3 nucleotide sequence: TGTGCCAGCAGCCAAGAGGCGACTAGCGGCGACGAGCAGTACTTC. It encodes CASSQEATSGDEQYF.

The rearrangement uses TRBV9 and TRBJ1-2, with a possible D match to TRBD1 (5 bases). The CDR3 is 13 amino acids. Germline V CDR1 and CDR2: SGDLS, YYNGEE. V lost 0 bases to trimming and J lost 2 bases, with 5 bases between them. CDR3 sequence: CASSVDRNYGYTF. The CDR3, as DNA: TGTGCCAGCAGCGTAGACAGGAACTATGGCTACACCTTC.

The chain joins TRBV4-1 to TRBJ1-5; possibly TRBD1 for D (5 bases). Deletions cut 1 base from V and 6 bases from J, with 16 bases between. CDR3 length equals 16 residues. Per the germline V gene, CDR1 is MGHRA and CDR2 is YSYEKL. The DNA of the CDR3 is TGCGCCAGCAGCCAAGGGGGCCCGGTTTGGGGTCAGCCCCAGCATTTT. As protein: CASSQGGPVWGQPQHF.

The chain carries TRBV30 and TRBJ1-4; the D is unclear. The V end lost 0 bases, the J end lost 0 bases, and 5 bases lay between the germline ends. This CDR3 spans 14 amino acids. CDR1 is GTSNPN and CDR2 is SVGIG in the germline V gene (reference sequence). The CDR3 coding sequence is TGTGCCTGGAGTGTGGCGGCAACTAATGAAAAACTGTTTTTT. Protein sequence: CAWSVAATNEKLFF.